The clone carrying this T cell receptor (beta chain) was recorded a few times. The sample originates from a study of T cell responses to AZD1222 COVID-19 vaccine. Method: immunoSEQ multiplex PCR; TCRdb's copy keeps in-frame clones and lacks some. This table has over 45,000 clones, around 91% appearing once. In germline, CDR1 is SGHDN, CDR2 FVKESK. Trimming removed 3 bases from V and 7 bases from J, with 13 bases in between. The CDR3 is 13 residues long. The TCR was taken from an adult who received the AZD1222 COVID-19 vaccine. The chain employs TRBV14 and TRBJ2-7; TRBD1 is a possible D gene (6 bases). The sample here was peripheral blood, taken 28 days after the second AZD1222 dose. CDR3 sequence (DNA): TGTGCCAGCAGCCAGATACAGGGTAGAGAGCAGTACTTC. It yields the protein CASSQIQGREQYF.